These 3 T cell receptor beta chains were all obtained from the same sample, sequenced in a study of T cell responses to AZD1222 COVID-19 vaccine. Repertoires were generated with immunoSEQ multiplex PCR, while TCRdb's copy carries only in-frame clones and drops some. Of 100,000 to 150,000 clones listed, 88% are singletons. The sample consisted of peripheral blood, taken on day 0 of AZD1222 vaccination. These receptors originate from an adult in good health.

This clone was picked up a small number of times. V usage is TRBV6-5 and J usage is TRBJ2-5, with 12 bases identical to TRBD2. CDR1 and CDR2 (germline): MNHEY, SVGAGI. The junction had 5 bases not matched to a gene; V was cut back by 7 bases and J by 5 bases. The CDR3 is made up of 14 amino acids. The CDR3 is CASNLAGGPETQYF. In DNA, the CDR3 is TGTGCCAGCAACCTAGCGGGGGGGCCGGAGACCCAGTACTTC.

V and J are TRBV6-1 and TRBJ1-5, with D uncertain. This CDR3 region has 15 residues. V lost 2 bases and J 6 bases, leaving 14 bases between the germline ends. From germline, CDR1 is MNHNS and CDR2 SASEGT. For the CDR3, the DNA is TGTGCCAGCAGTGAACTCTCCAGGATTCCTCAGCCCCAGCATTTT. Protein: CASSELSRIPQPQHF.

The genes are TRBV11-2 and TRBJ2-7; D is unresolved. The V and J ends lost 1 base and 6 bases respectively, with 13 bases between them. The CDR3 contains 14 residues. Germline V gene sequence: CDR1 SGHAT, CDR2 FQNNGV. DNA for the CDR3: TGTGCCAGCAGCTTAGCCCAATCCCCGGGCGAGCAGTACTTC. As protein: CASSLAQSPGEQYF.